The clone carrying this TCR beta chain was counted between two and nine times. These data belong to a study of CD8 T cells in Susac syndrome. Looked up from germline, CDR1 is MNHEY and CDR2 is SMNVEV (reference sequence). Trimming stripped 8 bases from V and 4 bases from J, with 9 bases between. The CDR3 is 11 residues long. RNA amounts of about 0.45 to 1 ug underwent reverse transcription with random hexamers. TCRdb used MiXCR to reprocess the immunoSEQ multiplex PCR reads, holding one entry per CDR3 protein. The sample shows about 190,000 distinct CDR3 sequences, more than 85% of them seen only once.

Sequencing used CD8+ T cells from PBMCs. This chain uses TRBV27 with TRBJ2-7, with a weak D call TRBD2 (6 bases). The sequence was collected from a human donor with Susac syndrome. CDR3 bases: TGTGCCAGCGGCGGACTATACGAGCAGTACTTC. Protein sequence: CASGGLYEQYF.